This note documents a single TCR beta chain sequence. Its target is not known. CDR1 MNHEY and CDR2 SVGAGI come from the germline V gene. The CDR3 totals 13 residues. Trimming removed 2 bases from V and 9 bases from J; junction bases left unmatched: 5. This entry comes from a study of cytomegalovirus exposure and HLA in healthy donors. The PCR used 60 Vbeta and 13 Jbeta primers. TCRdb's copy holds only in-frame clones and misses some; the assay was immunoSEQ multiplex PCR. This sample has more than 70,000 clones, with roughly 70% found just once. The study, taken as a whole, reports: Available immune exposure information covered CMV serostatus only. When the data were analyzed later, several of the most significant clusters appeared to be linked to common viral pathogens.

The receptor was derived from a man in his forties in good health and CMV-seronegative. This rearrangement joins TRBV6-5 to TRBJ1-1; 8 bases align to TRBD1. Sequencing input: PBMCs. In DNA form, the CDR3 reads TGTGCCAGCAGTTACAACACAGGGGGGCAAGCTTTCTTT. Translating it yields CASSYNTGGQAFF.